This T cell receptor beta chain was profiled in a study of cytomegalovirus exposure and HLA in healthy donors. Study in general: Most genotyped donors, over 70% of around 370, had Caucasian-associated genetic ancestry.

The CDR3 contains 14 residues. CDR1 and CDR2 (germline): SGHRS, YFSETQ. The junction had 6 bases not matched to a gene; V was cut back by 6 bases and J by 4 bases. Amplification used 60 Vbeta primers and 13 Jbeta primers. Assay used: immunoSEQ multiplex PCR; TCRdb lists only in-frame clones, some missing. This sample contains tens of thousands of clones. The clonotype was recovered from a male donor in good health and CMV-seronegative. The sample consisted of PBMCs. The chain combines TRBV5-1 with TRBJ2-3; 9 bases match TRBD1. Written as DNA, the CDR3 is TGCGCCAGCACACCGGGACAGGGATCAGATACGCAGTATTTT. Translated: CASTPGQGSDTQYF.